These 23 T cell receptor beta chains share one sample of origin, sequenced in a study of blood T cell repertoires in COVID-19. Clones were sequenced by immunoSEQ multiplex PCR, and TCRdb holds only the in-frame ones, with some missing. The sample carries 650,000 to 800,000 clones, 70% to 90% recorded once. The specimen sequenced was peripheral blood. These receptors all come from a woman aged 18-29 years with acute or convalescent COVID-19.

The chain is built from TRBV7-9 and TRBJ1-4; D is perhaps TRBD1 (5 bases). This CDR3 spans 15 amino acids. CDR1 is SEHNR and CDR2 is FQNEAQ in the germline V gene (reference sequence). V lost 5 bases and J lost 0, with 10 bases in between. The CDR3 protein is CASSPRQTTNEKLFF. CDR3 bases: TGTGCCAGCAGCCCCCGACAGACAACTAATGAAAAACTGTTTTTT.

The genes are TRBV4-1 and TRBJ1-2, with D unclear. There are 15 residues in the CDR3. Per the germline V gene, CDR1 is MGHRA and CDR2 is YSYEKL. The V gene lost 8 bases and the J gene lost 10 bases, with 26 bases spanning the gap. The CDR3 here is CASADPTATGSFYTF. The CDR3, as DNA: TGCGCCAGCGCAGACCCTACAGCTACGGGATCCTTCTACACCTTC.

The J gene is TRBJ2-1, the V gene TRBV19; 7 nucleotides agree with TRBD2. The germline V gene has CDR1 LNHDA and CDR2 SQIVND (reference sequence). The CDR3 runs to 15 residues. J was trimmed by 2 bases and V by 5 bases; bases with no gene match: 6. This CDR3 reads CASSGRRGTYNEQFF. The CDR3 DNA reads TGTGCCAGTAGTGGCCGGCGGGGGACCTACAATGAGCAGTTCTTC.

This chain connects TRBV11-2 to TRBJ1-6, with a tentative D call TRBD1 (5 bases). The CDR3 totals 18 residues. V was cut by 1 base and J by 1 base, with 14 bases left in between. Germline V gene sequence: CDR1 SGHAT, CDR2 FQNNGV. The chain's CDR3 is CASSLVWPGWSYNSPLHF. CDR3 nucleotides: TGTGCCAGCAGCTTAGTGTGGCCAGGGTGGTCCTATAATTCACCCCTCCACTTT.

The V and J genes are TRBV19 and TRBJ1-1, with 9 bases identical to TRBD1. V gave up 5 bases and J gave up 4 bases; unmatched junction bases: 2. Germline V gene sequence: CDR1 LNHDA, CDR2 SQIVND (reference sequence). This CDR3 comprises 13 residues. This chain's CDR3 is CASSGTGTTEAFF. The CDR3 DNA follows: TGTGCCAGTAGTGGGACAGGGACCACTGAAGCTTTCTTT.

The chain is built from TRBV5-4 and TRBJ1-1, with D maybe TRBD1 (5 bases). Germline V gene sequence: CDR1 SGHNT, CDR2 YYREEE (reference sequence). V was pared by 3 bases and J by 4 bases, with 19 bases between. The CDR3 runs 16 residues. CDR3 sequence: CASSYYGAMGGTEAFF. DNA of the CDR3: TGTGCCAGCAGCTACTACGGGGCAATGGGAGGCACTGAAGCTTTCTTT.

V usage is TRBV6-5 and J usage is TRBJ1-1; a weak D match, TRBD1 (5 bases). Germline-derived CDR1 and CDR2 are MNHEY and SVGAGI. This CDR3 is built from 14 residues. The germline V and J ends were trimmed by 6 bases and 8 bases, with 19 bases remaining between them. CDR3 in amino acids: CASSQRRQSDEAFF. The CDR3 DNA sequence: TGTGCCAGCAGCCAAAGGAGACAGTCTGACGAAGCTTTCTTT.

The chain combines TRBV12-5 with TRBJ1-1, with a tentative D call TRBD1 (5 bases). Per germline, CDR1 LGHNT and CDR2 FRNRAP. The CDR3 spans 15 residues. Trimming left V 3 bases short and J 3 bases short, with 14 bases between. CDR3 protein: CASGFFQGGHTEAFF. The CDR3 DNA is TGTGCTAGTGGTTTCTTCCAGGGAGGGCACACTGAAGCTTTCTTT. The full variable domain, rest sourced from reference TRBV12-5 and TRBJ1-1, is DARVTQTPRHKVTEMGQEVTMRCQPILGHNTVFWYRQTMMQGLELLAYFRNRAPLDDSGMPKDRFSAEMPDATLATLKIQPSEPRDSAVYFCASGFFQGGHTEAFFGQGTRLTVV.

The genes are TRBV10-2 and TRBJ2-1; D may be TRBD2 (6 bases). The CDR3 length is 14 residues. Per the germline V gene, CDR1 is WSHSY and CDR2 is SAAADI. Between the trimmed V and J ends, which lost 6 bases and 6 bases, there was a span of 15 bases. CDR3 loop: CASSAAGRLNEQFF. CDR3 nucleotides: TGCGCCAGCAGCGCGGCGGGGCGTCTCAATGAGCAGTTCTTC.

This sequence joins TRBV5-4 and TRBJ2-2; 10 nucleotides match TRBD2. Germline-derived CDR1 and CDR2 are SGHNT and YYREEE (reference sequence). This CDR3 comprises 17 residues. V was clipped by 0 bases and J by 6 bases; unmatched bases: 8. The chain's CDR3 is CASSLVAGGPGAGELFF. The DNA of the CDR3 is TGTGCCAGCAGCTTGGTAGCGGGGGGCCCCGGGGCCGGGGAGCTGTTTTTT.

This CDR3 is CASSQAAAGYGNTIYF. The CDR3 bases are TGTGCCAGCAGCCAAGCAGCGGCTGGGTACGGAAACACCATATATTTT. This sequence joins TRBV3-1 (or the pseudogene TRBV3-2) and TRBJ1-3, with D unresolved. CDR3 length: 16 residues. V lost 1 base and J 4 bases, leaving 14 bases between the germline ends. From germline, CDR1 is LGHDT and CDR2 YNNKEL (reference sequence).

The CDR3, as DNA: TGTGCCAGCAGCGAAACAGGGCGGAACACTGAAGCTTTCTTT. It is translated as CASSETGRNTEAFF. The genes are TRBV9 and TRBJ1-1; D might be TRBD1 (6 bases). This CDR3 region has 14 residues. V was pared by 3 bases and J by 1 base, with 10 bases between. Looked up from germline, CDR1 is SGDLS and CDR2 is YYNGEE.

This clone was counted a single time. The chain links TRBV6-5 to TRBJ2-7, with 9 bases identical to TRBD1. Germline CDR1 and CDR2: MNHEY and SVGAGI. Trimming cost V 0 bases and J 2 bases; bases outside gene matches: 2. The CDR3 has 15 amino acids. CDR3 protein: CASSYSGTGPYEQYF. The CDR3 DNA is TGTGCCAGCAGTTACTCGGGGACAGGGCCCTACGAGCAGTACTTC.

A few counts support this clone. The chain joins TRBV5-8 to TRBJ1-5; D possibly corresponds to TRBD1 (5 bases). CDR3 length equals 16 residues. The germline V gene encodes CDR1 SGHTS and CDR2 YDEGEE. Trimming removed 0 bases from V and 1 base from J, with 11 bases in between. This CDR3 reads CASSLDYKGSNQPQHF. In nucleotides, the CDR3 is TGTGCCAGCAGCTTGGACTATAAGGGGAGCAATCAGCCCCAGCATTTT.

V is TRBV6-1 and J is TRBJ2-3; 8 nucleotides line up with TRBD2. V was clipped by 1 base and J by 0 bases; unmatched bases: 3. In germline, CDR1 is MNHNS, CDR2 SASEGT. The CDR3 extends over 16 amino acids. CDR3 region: CASSEVGGGSTDTQYF. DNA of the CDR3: TGTGCCAGCAGTGAAGTAGGCGGGGGGAGCACAGATACGCAGTATTTT.

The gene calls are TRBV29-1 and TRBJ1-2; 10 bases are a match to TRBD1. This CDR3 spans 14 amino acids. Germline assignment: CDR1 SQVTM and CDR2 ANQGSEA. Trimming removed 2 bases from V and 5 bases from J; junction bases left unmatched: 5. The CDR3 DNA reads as TGCAGCGTTGAAAGGGGACAGGGGAGTTATGGCTACACCTTC. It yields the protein CSVERGQGSYGYTF.

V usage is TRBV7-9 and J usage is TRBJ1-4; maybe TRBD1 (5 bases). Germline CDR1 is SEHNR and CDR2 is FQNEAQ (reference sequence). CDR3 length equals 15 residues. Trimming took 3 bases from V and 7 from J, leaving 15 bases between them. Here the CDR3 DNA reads TGTGCCAGCAGCTTGAGAGTAGGGAGGGGTGAAAAACTGTTTTTT. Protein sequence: CASSLRVGRGEKLFF.

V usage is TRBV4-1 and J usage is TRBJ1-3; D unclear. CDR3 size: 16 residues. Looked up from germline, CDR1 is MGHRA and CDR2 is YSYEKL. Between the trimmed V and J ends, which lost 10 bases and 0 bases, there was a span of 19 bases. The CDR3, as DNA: TGCGCCACTTCGGCGGGTAGTGGAATCTCTGGAAACACCATATATTTT. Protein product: CATSAGSGISGNTIYF.

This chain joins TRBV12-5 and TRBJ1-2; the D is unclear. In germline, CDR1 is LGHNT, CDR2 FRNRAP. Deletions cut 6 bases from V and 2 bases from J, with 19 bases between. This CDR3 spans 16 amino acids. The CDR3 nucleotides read TGTGCTAGTGGCCCCCCCATCTTGACTCTCAACTATGGCTACACCTTC. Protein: CASGPPILTLNYGYTF.

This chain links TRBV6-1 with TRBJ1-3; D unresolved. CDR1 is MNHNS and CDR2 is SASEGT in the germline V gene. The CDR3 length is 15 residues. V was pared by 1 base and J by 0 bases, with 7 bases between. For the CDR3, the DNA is TGTGCCAGCAGTGAAGAGACGGGCTCTGGAAACACCATATATTTT. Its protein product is CASSEETGSGNTIYF.

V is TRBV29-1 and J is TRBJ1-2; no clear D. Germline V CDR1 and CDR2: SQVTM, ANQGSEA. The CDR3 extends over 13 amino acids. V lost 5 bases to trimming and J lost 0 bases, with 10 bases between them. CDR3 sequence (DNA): TGCAGCGTTCCCTTACAGACTAACTATGGCTACACCTTC. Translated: CSVPLQTNYGYTF.

The CDR3 region is CASSQPAGGNEKLFF. The CDR3 region has the DNA TGCGCCAGCAGCCAACCAGCAGGGGGCAATGAAAAACTGTTTTTT. The chain uses TRBV4-1 and TRBJ1-4; 8 bases fit TRBD1. The V gene's germline CDR1 is MGHRA and CDR2 YSYEKL. V lost 2 bases to trimming and J lost 5 bases; unmatched junction nucleotides: 4. The length of the CDR3 is 15 residues.

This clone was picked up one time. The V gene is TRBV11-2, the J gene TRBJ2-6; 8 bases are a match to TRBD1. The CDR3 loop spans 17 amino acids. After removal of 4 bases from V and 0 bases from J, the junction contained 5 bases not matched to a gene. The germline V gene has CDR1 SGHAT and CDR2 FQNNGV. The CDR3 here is CASSSTGASSGANVLTF. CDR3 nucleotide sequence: TGTGCCAGCAGCTCGACAGGGGCGAGCTCTGGGGCCAACGTCCTGACTTTC. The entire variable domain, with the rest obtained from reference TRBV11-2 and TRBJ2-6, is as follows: EAGVAQSPRYKIIEKRQSVAFWCNPISGHATLYWYQQILGQGPKLLIQFQNNGVVDDSQLPKDRFSAERLKGVDSTLKIQPAKLEDSAVYLCASSSTGASSGANVLTFGAGSRLTVL.